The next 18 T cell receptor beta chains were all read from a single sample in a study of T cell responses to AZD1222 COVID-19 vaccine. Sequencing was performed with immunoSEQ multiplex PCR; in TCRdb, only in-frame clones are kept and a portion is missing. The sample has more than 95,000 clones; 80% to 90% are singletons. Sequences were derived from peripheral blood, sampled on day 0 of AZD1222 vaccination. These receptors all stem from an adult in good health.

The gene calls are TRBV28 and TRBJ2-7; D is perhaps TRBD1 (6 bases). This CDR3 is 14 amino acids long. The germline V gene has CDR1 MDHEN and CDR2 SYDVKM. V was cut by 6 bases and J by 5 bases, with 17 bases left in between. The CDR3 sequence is CASRHRVRVDEQYF. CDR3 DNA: TGTGCCAGCAGGCACAGGGTACGAGTGGACGAGCAGTACTTC.

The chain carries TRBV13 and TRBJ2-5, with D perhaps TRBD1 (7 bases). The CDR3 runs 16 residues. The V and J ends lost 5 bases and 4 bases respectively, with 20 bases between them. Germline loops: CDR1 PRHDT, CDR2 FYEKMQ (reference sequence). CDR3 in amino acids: CASSLGARGESETQYF. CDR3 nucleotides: TGTGCCAGCAGCCTTGGGGCCAGGGGGGAATCAGAGACCCAGTACTTC.

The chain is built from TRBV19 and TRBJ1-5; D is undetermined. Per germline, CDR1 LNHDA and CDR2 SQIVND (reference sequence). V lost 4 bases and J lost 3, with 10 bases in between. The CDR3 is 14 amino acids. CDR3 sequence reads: CASSTAVNNQPQHF. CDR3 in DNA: TGTGCCAGTAGTACGGCAGTAAACAATCAGCCCCAGCATTTT.

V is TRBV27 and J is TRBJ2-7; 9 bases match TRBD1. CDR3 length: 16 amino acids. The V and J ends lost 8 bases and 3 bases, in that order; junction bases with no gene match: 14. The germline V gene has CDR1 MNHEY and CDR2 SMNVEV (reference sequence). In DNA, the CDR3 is TGTGCCAGCCCTTTACCCCCCGGGACAGGGAGCTACGAGCAGTACTTC. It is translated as CASPLPPGTGSYEQYF.

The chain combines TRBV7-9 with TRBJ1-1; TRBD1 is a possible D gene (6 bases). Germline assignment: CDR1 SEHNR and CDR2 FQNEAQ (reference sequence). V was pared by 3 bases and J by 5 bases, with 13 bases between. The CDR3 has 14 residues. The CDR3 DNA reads TGTGCCAGCAGCTTGGGACATCGAGGGACTGAAGCTTTCTTT. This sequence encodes CASSLGHRGTEAFF.

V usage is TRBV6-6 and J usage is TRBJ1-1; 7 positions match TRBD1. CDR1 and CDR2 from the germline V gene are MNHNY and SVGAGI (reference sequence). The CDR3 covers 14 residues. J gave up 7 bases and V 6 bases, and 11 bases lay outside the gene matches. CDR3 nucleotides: TGTGCCAGCAGAGATAGACAGGGTGTAGGTGAAGCTTTCTTT. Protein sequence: CASRDRQGVGEAFF.

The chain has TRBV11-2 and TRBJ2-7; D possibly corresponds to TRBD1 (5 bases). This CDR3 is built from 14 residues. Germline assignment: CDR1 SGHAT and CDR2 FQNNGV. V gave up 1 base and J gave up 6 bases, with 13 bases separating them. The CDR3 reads CASSLAQGTAEQYF. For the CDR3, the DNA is TGTGCCAGCAGCTTAGCCCAGGGTACCGCCGAGCAGTACTTC.

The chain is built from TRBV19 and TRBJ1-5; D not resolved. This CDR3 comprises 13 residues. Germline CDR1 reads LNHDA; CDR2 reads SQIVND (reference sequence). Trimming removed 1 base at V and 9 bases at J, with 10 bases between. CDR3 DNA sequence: TGTGCCAGTAGTATAGGCCCCTTAAGGCCCCAGCATTTT. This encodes CASSIGPLRPQHF.

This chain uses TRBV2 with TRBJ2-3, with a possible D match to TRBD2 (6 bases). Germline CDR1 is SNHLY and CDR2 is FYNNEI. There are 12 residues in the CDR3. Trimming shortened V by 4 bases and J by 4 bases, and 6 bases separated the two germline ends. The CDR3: CASSGEADTQYF. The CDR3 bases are TGTGCCAGCAGTGGGGAGGCAGATACGCAGTATTTT.

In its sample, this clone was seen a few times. CDR3 nucleotide sequence: TGTGCCAGCAGCTATACAGGGGGTTACACAGATACGCAGTATTTT. Translating gives CASSYTGGYTDTQYF. This chain joins TRBV7-3 and TRBJ2-3, with 8 bases that match TRBD1. V shed 4 bases, J shed 2 bases, and the junction held 5 bases outside the gene matches. The CDR3 sequence is 15 residues long. CDR1 and CDR2 (germline): SGHTA, FQGTGA.

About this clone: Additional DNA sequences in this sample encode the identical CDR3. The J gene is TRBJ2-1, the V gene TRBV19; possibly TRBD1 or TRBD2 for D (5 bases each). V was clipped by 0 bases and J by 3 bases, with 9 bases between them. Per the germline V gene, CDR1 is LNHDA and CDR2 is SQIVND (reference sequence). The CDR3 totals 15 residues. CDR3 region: CASSIDRGSYNEQFF. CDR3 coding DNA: TGTGCCAGTAGTATAGATCGGGGCAGCTACAATGAGCAGTTCTTC.

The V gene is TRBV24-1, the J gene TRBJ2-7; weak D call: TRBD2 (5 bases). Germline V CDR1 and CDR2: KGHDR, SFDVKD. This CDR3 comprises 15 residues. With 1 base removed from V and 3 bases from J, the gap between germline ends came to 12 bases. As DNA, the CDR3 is TGTGCCACCAGTGATTTTCGGACGAGGGTCTACGAGCAGTACTTC. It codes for CATSDFRTRVYEQYF.

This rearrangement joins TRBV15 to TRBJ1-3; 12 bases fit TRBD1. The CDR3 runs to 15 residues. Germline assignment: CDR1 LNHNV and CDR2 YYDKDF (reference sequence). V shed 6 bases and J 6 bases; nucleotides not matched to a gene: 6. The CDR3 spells CATSPGTGGKNTIYF. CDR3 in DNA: TGTGCCACCAGTCCCGGGACAGGGGGCAAAAACACCATATATTTT.

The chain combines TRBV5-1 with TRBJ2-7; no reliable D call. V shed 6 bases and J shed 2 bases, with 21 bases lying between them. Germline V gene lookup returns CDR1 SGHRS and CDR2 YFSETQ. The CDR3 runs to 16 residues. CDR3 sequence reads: CASTDPTKGPTYEQYF. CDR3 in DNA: TGCGCCAGCACTGACCCAACTAAAGGGCCTACCTACGAGCAGTACTTC.

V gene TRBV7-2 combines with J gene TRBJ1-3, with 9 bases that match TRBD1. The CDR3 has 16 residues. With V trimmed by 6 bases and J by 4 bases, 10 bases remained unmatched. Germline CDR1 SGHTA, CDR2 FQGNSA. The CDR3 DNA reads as TGTGCCAGCAGGTCATTGGACAGGGGCTCAGGAAACACCATATATTTT. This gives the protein CASRSLDRGSGNTIYF.

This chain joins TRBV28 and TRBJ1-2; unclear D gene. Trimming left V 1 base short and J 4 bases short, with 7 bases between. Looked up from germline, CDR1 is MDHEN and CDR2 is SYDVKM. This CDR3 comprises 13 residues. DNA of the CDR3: TGTGCCAGCAGTTTATTGGCAGGCTATGGCTACACCTTC. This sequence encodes CASSLLAGYGYTF.

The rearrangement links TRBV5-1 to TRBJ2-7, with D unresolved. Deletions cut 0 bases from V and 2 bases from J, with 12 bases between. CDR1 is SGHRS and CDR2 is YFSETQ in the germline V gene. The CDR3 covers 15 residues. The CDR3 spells CASSLAARIAYEQYF. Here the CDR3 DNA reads TGCGCCAGCAGCTTGGCCGCCAGGATCGCCTACGAGCAGTACTTC.

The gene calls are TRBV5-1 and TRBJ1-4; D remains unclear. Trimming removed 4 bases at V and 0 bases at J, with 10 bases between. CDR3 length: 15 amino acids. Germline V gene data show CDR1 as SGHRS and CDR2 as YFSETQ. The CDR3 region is CASSRLATTNEKLFF. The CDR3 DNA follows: TGCGCCAGCAGCCGGCTGGCAACAACTAATGAAAAACTGTTTTTT.